A single sample gave rise to the 15 T cell receptor beta chains below, sequenced in a study of Graves' ophthalmopathy and Graves' hyperthyroidism. RNA transcripts provided the template for amplifying TCR beta CDR3 regions. The authors performed first-round RT-PCR with HTBI primers and then a second-round multiplex PCR. MiXCR, run by TCRdb on the multiplex PCR reads, gives a single entry per CDR3 protein. The sample has about 40,000 distinct CDR3 sequences, roughly half seen once. The sample comprised peripheral blood. These TCRs come from an adult man with Graves' ophthalmopathy.

This clonotype occurred many times. The J gene is TRBJ2-7, the V gene TRBV6-5, with 7 nucleotides matching TRBD2. V was clipped by 6 bases and J by 2 bases; unmatched bases: 7. Looked up from germline, CDR1 is MNHEY and CDR2 is SVGAGI. CDR3 size: 14 residues. The CDR3 DNA sequence: TGTGCCAGCAGCAGAATAGCGGGTCCCTACGAGCAGTACTTC. Protein product: CASSRIAGPYEQYF.

This clonotype showed up many times. CDR3 in DNA: TGCAGTGCTAAAGGGACTAGCGGGGACTACAATGAGCAGTTCTTC. Protein: CSAKGTSGDYNEQFF. The V and J genes are TRBV20-1 and TRBJ2-1, with 13 bases that match TRBD2. Germline-derived CDR1 and CDR2 are DFQATT and SNEGSKA (reference sequence). The CDR3 consists of 15 residues. The ends lost 4 bases at V and 3 bases at J; junction bases unmatched: 3.

The chain has TRBV9 and TRBJ1-6; D ambiguous. Germline V gene lookup returns CDR1 SGDLS and CDR2 YYNGEE. The CDR3 has 13 residues. V was pared by 0 bases and J by 7 bases, with 5 bases between. The CDR3 DNA reads TGTGCCAGCAGCGTAGGGGAGAATTCACCCCTCCACTTT. Its protein product is CASSVGENSPLHF.

By sample fraction, this clonotype is medium-sized. The chain combines TRBV7-6 with TRBJ1-5; D uncertain. Germline loops: CDR1 SGHVS, CDR2 FNYEAQ. Between the trimmed V and J ends, which lost 1 base and 0 bases, there was a span of 10 bases. This CDR3 region has 16 residues. The CDR3 spells CASSLGRSGSNQPQHF. CDR3 sequence (DNA): TGTGCCAGCAGCTTAGGCCGCTCGGGTAGCAATCAGCCCCAGCATTTT.

The CDR3 sequence is CASSVTSGTYEQYF. CDR3 bases: TGTGCCAGCTCTGTGACTAGCGGGACCTACGAGCAGTACTTC. The chain employs TRBV18 and TRBJ2-7, with 11 bases lining up with TRBD2. V lost 6 bases, J lost 2 bases, and 3 bases stayed unmatched. Germline V lookup: CDR1 KGHSH, CDR2 LQKENI. The CDR3 has 14 amino acids. The full variable domain, in which reference TRBV18 and TRBJ2-7 provide the parts outside the CDR3, is NAGVMQNPRHLVRRRGQEARLRCSPMKGHSHVYWYRQLPEEGLKFMVYLQKENIIDESGMPKERFSAEFPKEGPSILRIQQVVRGDSAAYFCASSVTSGTYEQYFGPGTRLTVT.

Within the sample, this clonotype is medium-sized. This chain links TRBV29-1 with TRBJ1-1; no reliable D call. V lost 3 bases to trimming and J lost 0 bases, with 5 bases between them. Germline-derived CDR1 and CDR2 are SQVTM and ANQGSEA. The CDR3 is made up of 12 amino acids. The CDR3 nucleotides are TGCAGCGTTGAGGGAATGAACACTGAAGCTTTCTTT. It is translated as CSVEGMNTEAFF.

In this sample, this clonotype turned up many times. J is TRBJ1-3 and V is TRBV28; TRBD1 agrees at 10 bases. The germline V gene encodes CDR1 MDHEN and CDR2 SYDVKM. The CDR3 contains 13 residues. Losses at the gene ends were 6 bases for V and 6 bases for J; bases not matched to a gene: 2. This CDR3 reads CASRGQGKNTIYF. DNA of the CDR3: TGTGCCAGCAGGGGACAGGGGAAAAACACCATATATTTT.

Comments on this clonotype: This clone may be a read error of a much larger clone one base away. This chain uses TRBV7-9 with TRBJ2-3, with a weak D call TRBD2 (6 bases). Germline lookup yields CDR1 SEHNR and CDR2 FQNEAQ (reference sequence). The CDR3 has 16 amino acids. CDR3 DNA sequence: TGTGCCAGCAGCCGTCTATCAGTTACTAGCACAGATACGCGGTATTTT. This sequence encodes CASSRLSVTSTDTRYF.

This rearrangement joins TRBV7-3 to TRBJ2-1; TRBD1 is a possible D gene (6 bases). Trimming removed 5 bases at V and 4 bases at J, with 18 bases between. Per the germline V gene, CDR1 is SGHTA and CDR2 is FQGTGA. This CDR3 comprises 16 residues. This chain's CDR3 is CASSPNSGGSYNEQFF. The CDR3 DNA reads as TGTGCCAGCAGCCCCAATTCTGGGGGCAGTTACAATGAGCAGTTCTTC.

The chain employs TRBV20-1 and TRBJ2-7; either TRBD1 or TRBD2 may supply D (5 bases each). Trimming left V 5 bases short and J 5 bases short, with 19 bases between. The germline gives CDR1 DFQATT, CDR2 SNEGSKA (reference sequence). The CDR3 runs 14 residues. CDR3 sequence (DNA): TGCAGTGCTCAAATCAGGGTCGGGGTCCACGAGCAGTACTTC. It codes for CSAQIRVGVHEQYF.

This clonotype showed up just once. The chain combines TRBV6-1 with TRBJ2-7, with 8 bases lining up with TRBD2. Germline V gene sequence: CDR1 MNHNS, CDR2 SASEGT. CDR3 length equals 11 residues. V dropped 6 bases and J dropped 6; count of bases not matched to a gene: 1. This chain's CDR3 is CASRLAVEQYF. CDR3 nucleotide sequence: TGTGCCAGCAGACTAGCGGTCGAGCAGTACTTC.

This clonotype showed up just once. V and J are TRBV7-2 and TRBJ2-7; perhaps TRBD2 as D (5 bases). CDR1 is SGHTA, CDR2 FQGNSA, per germline. Between the trimmed V and J ends, which lost 3 bases and 2 bases, there was a span of 8 bases. The CDR3 length is 13 residues. Here the CDR3 DNA reads TGTGCCAGCAGCTTCGCCGGGACCTACGAGCAGTACTTC. Its translation is CASSFAGTYEQYF.

V and J are TRBV5-1 and TRBJ2-7, with 7 bases matching TRBD2. CDR1 is SGHRS and CDR2 is YFSETQ in the germline V gene. The CDR3 is made up of 15 amino acids. Trimming cost V 4 bases and J 2 bases; bases outside gene matches: 9. The CDR3 loop reads CASSRAGESAYEQYF. Written as DNA, the CDR3 is TGCGCCAGCAGCCGTGCGGGGGAATCAGCCTACGAGCAGTACTTC.

V is TRBV12-3 or TRBV12-4 and J is TRBJ1-1; no clear D. The V end was cut by 1 base, the J end by 4 bases, with 10 bases between. This CDR3 spans 14 amino acids. The chain's CDR3 is CASSLEDAVTEAFF. The CDR3 bases are TGTGCCAGCAGTTTAGAGGACGCAGTCACTGAAGCTTTCTTT.

In this sample, this clonotype is medium-sized. The rearrangement links TRBV10-1 to TRBJ1-5; tentatively, D is TRBD1 (6 bases). Germline lookup yields CDR1 WNHNN and CDR2 SYGVQD (reference sequence). Trimming shortened V by 7 bases and J by 1 base, and 20 bases separated the two germline ends. This CDR3 contains 17 residues. The CDR3 region is CASTEGHVDVSNQPQHF. The CDR3 DNA reads TGCGCCAGCACCGAGGGACATGTCGATGTGAGCAATCAGCCCCAGCATTTT.